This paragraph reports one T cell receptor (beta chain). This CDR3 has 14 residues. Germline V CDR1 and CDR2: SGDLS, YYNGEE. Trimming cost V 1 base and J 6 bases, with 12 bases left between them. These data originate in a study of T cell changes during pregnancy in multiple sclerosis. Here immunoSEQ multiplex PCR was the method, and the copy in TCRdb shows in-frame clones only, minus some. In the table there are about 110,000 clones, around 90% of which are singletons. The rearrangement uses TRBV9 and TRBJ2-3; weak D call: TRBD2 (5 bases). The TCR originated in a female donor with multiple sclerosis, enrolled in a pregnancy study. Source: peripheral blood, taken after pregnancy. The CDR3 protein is CASSVSPRRDTQYF. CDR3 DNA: TGTGCCAGCAGCGTAAGCCCCCGGAGGGATACGCAGTATTTT.